This TCR beta chain emerged from a study of cytomegalovirus exposure and HLA in healthy donors. Overall study results and limits: In terms of immune exposure information, only CMV serostatus was available. Later, an analysis found that common viral pathogens appeared to be linked with several of the most significant clusters. Productive status was seen about 87% or about 30% of the time for most TCR beta V segments in an earlier analysis.

Primers for the PCR totalled 60 Vbeta and 13 Jbeta. Original handling: Later, 80 million or so unique TCR beta chains were counted in an analysis, and about 10 million of them were shared. TCRdb keeps only in-frame clones here, not all; method: immunoSEQ multiplex PCR. That table gives V, J and clone size, and the DNA gave D and trimming. The sample records around 190,000 clones, approximately 85% being singletons. Only one count was recorded for this clone. Its specificity is not known. The J segment lost 1 base and the V segment lost 3 bases, leaving 4 bases of the junction unmatched. Germline V gives CDR1 LNHDA, CDR2 SQIVND (reference sequence). CDR3 size: 16 residues.

The chain has TRBV19 and TRBJ2-2, with 8 bases fitting TRBD2. The receptor was derived from a woman between 45 and 65 years old in good health and CMV-seronegative. Sequencing input: PBMCs. In DNA form, the CDR3 reads TGTGCCAGTAGTATCGGACTAGCCGTGAACACCGGGGAGCTGTTTTTT. This codes for CASSIGLAVNTGELFF.